This is a list of T cell receptor beta chains from one sample in a study of T cells after yellow fever vaccination. TCRdb re-derived calls from the 5' RACE reads in MiXCR, one entry per CDR3 protein. The sample records roughly 150,000 distinct CDR3 sequences, approximately 6.6% being singletons. Sequencing used CD4+ T cells sorted from PBMCs, obtained 10 days after the yellow fever booster vaccination. These TCRs come from a man aged 30-40 years who received the YFV17D yellow fever vaccine. The CDR3 runs from the conserved cysteine through the conserved F or W. The order of the fields is V gene, clone size, J gene, D gene, CDR3 protein, CDR3 DNA. D genes are given only for firm matches. Not all rows give a size; the values are once, few, many and, for expanded clones, a class.

TRBV7-2	many	TRBJ2-7	-	CASSTRSTAYEQYF	TGTGCCAGCAGCACTAGGAGTACTGCCTACGAGCAGTACTTC
TRBV5-1	-	TRBJ2-7	-	CASSIGSPYEQYF	TGCGCCAGCAGCATCGGTTCCCCCTACGAGCAGTACTTC
TRBV18	-	TRBJ1-5	TRBD1	CASSPPGGTGGQPQHF	TGTGCCAGCTCACCTCCCGGGGGGACAGGGGGTCAGCCCCAGCATTTT
TRBV5-6	few	TRBJ2-4	-	CASSLARPRLLRAKNIQYF	TGTGCCAGCAGCTTGGCACGGCCCCGACTTTTGAGGGCCAAAAACATTCAGTACTTC
TRBV11-2	many	TRBJ2-7	TRBD1	CASSPEGADRGGSYEQYF	TGTGCCAGCAGCCCAGAGGGGGCGGACCGAGGTGGCTCCTACGAGCAGTACTTC
TRBV6-5	-	TRBJ2-5	-	CASRGLQETQYF	TGTGCCAGCAGGGGCCTCCAAGAGACCCAGTACTTC
TRBV6-6	many	TRBJ2-5	-	CASSPRQRETQYF	TGTGCCAGCAGTCCGCGCCAAAGGGAGACCCAGTACTTC
TRBV18	few	TRBJ2-3	TRBD2	CASSATSGASTDTQYF	TGTGCCAGCTCAGCCACTAGCGGGGCTAGCACAGATACGCAGTATTTT
TRBV20-1	many	TRBJ2-3	-	CSARRQTSTDTQYF	TGCAGTGCTAGACGGCAGACTAGCACAGATACGCAGTATTTT
TRBV10-3	-	TRBJ2-1	TRBD2	CAISWTSGYNEQFF	TGTGCCATCAGTTGGACTAGCGGATACAATGAGCAGTTCTTC
TRBV3-1	many	TRBJ2-7	-	CASSQAGRATNGEQYF	TGTGCCAGCAGCCAAGCGGGCCGGGCAACAAACGGCGAGCAGTACTTC
TRBV12-3/TRBV12-4	many	TRBJ2-7	-	CASSFVVGSGSYEQYF	TGTGCCAGCAGTTTTGTTGTCGGCAGTGGCTCCTACGAGCAGTACTTC
TRBV20-1	-	TRBJ2-7	TRBD2	CCPRDLLAGEAHEQYF	TGCTGTCCTAGAGATTTACTAGCGGGAGAGGCCCACGAGCAGTACTTC
TRBV5-4	many	TRBJ2-7	TRBD2	CASSLGLAGGSYEQYF	TGTGCCAGCAGCTTGGGGCTAGCGGGAGGCTCCTACGAGCAGTACTTC
TRBV6-6	many	TRBJ2-1	-	CASCAGVPPYNEQFF	TGTGCCAGCTGCGCAGGGGTCCCCCCCTACAATGAGCAGTTCTTC
TRBV20-1	few	TRBJ2-1	TRBD2	CSAAGTSGRAGQFF	TGCAGTGCTGCCGGGACTAGCGGGAGGGCGGGGCAGTTCTTC
TRBV6-6	-	TRBJ2-1	TRBD2	CAIGTSNEQFF	TGTGCCATCGGGACTAGCAATGAGCAGTTCTTC
TRBV11-1	many	TRBJ2-1	TRBD2	CASSPPGGTPSNEQFF	TGTGCCAGCAGCCCTCCGGGGGGTACCCCCTCCAATGAGCAGTTCTTC
TRBV5-6	few	TRBJ1-1	-	CASSSSPNRNTEAFF	TGTGCCAGCAGCTCGTCCCCCAACAGGAACACTGAAGCTTTCTTT
TRBV12-3/TRBV12-4	many	TRBJ1-2	-	CASIFDSRGGYTF	TGTGCCAGCATATTCGACTCCAGGGGTGGCTACACCTTC
TRBV24-1	few	TRBJ2-3	-	CATSDRVGSGTQYF	TGTGCCACCAGTGACCGCGTGGGGTCGGGTACGCAGTATTTT